This T cell receptor (beta chain) was recovered during a study of blood T cell repertoires in COVID-19. Study as a whole: Acute-phase and convalescent COVID-19 samples originated in the United States, Italy and Spain. Sample material is recorded as cDNA or gDNA derived from T cells, B-cell-depleted T cells, or PBMCs.

Per the original methods: Reference gene primer amplification gave nucleated cell count estimates. Profiling relied on immunoSEQ multiplex PCR, and the TCRdb table lists in-frame clones only, not all of them. That table is the source of V, J and clone size, and D and trimming were worked out from the DNA. The sample lists some 75,000 clones, 80% occurring once. Those enrolled in Seattle joined during active infection and were followed longitudinally afterward. The CDR3 totals 17 residues. V gave up 3 bases and J gave up 3 bases, with 20 bases separating them. The V gene's germline CDR1 is SGHDT and CDR2 YYEEEE.

The gene calls are TRBV5-6 and TRBJ2-3; D possibly corresponds to TRBD2 (6 bases). The sequence derives from a man aged 45-60 years with COVID-19, enrolled during active disease. Sequenced input: peripheral blood. The CDR3: CASSSEGSGLFTDTQYF. The DNA for the CDR3 is TGTGCCAGCAGCTCTGAGGGTAGCGGCCTATTTACAGATACGCAGTATTTT.